This TCR beta chain originates from a study of cytomegalovirus exposure and HLA in healthy donors. On the study more broadly: One earlier analysis, a look at 180 million or so T cells, found some 100 million unique TCR beta sequences. Points from the study as a whole: Information on immune exposure was restricted to one variable (CMV serostatus).

Between the trimmed V and J ends, which lost 6 bases and 3 bases, there was a span of 12 bases. The CDR3 extends over 14 amino acids. The germline CDR1 and CDR2 sequences are SNHLY and FYNNEI. Worth noting for this clone: Its antigen remains unidentified.

In the PCR, 60 Vbeta and 13 Jbeta primers were used. Some clones are missing from TCRdb's copy, which holds only in-frame ones; the method was immunoSEQ multiplex PCR. The sample records around 140,000 clones, about 74% being singletons. Sequences were obtained from PBMCs. J is TRBJ1-5 and V is TRBV2; D possibly corresponds to TRBD1 (6 bases). The clonotype originates from a woman in her sixties or seventies in good health and CMV-seronegative. CDR3 sequence: CASRAGDDNQPQHF. The CDR3 nucleotides read TGTGCCAGCAGGGCAGGGGATGACAATCAGCCCCAGCATTTT.